This T cell receptor beta chain derives from a study of regulatory T cells in long-lasting Graves disease. Study-level results: The TCR repertoire of persistent Graves' patients was less diverse than that of newly diagnosed ones.

This clonotype was detected ten times or more. The antigen remains undetermined. Building the TCR beta libraries relied on iRepertoire HTBI primers, and CDR3 regions underwent Arm-PCR. One entry per CDR3 protein results from TCRdb running MiXCR on the multiplex PCR reads. This table has 440,000 or so distinct CDR3 sequences, about 15% appearing once. The sample's time point: newly diagnosed GD, antithyroid drugs for less than 3 months. TCR sequences were obtained from RNA taken from PBMCs. In this cohort, patients came from an endocrinology department located in Xi'an, China. V was trimmed by 0 bases and J by 6 bases, leaving 14 bases between them. From germline, CDR1 is LNHDA and CDR2 SQIVND (reference sequence). There are 15 residues in the CDR3. This same sample was also taken into another study, of T cells in Graves' hyperthyroidism and ophthalmopathy. That paper notes: RT-PCR in the first round (using the HTBI primer set) targeted the TCR CDR3. Expanded thyroid clonotypes (above 0.001) were mostly also found in blood.

The receptor was derived from a woman aged 25-40 years with Graves disease. The V and J genes are TRBV19 and TRBJ1-1; the D gene is possibly TRBD1 (6 bases). The sample in question was peripheral blood mononuclear cells (PBMCs), obtained at new diagnosis, from a patient treated with antithyroid drugs. The CDR3 nucleotides are TGTGCCAGTAGTATAGATTTACCAGGGGAGGCTGAAGCTTTCTTT. It codes for CASSIDLPGEAEAFF.